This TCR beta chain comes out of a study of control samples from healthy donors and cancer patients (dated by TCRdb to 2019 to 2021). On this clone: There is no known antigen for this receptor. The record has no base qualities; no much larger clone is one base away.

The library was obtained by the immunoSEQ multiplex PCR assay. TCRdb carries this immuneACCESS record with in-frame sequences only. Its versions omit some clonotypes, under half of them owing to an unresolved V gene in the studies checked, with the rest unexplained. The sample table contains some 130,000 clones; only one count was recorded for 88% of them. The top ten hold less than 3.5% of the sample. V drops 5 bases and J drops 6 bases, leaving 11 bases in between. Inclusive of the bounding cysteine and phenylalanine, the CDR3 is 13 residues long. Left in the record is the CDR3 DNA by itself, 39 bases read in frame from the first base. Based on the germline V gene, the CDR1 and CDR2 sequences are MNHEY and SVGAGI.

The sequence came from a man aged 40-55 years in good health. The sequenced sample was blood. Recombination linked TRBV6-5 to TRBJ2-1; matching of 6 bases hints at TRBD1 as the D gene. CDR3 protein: CASSPQGFNEQFF. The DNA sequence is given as TGTGCCAGCAGTCCACAGGGTTTCAATGAGCAGTTCTTC.